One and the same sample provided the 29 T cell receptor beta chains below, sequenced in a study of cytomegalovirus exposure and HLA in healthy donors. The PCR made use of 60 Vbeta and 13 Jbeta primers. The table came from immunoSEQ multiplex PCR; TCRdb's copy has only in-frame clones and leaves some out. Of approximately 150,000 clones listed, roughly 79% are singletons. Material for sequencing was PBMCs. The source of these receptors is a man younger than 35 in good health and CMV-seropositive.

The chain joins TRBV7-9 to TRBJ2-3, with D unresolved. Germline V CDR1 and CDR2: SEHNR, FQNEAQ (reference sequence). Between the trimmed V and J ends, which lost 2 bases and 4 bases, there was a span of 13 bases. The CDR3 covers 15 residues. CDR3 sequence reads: CASSLLPSRADTQYF. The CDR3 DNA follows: TGTGCCAGCAGCTTACTGCCTAGTCGCGCAGATACGCAGTATTTT.

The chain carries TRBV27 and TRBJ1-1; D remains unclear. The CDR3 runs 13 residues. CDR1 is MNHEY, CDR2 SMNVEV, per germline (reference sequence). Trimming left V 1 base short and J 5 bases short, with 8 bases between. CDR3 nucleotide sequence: TGTGCCAGCAGTTTATGGGAGGGTACTGAAGCTTTCTTT. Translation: CASSLWEGTEAFF.

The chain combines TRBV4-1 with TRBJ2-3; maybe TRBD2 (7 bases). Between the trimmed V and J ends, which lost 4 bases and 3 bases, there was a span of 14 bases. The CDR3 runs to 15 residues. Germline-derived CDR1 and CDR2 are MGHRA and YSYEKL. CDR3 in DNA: TGCGCCAGCAGCCGAGGGGGGGAGGCGACAGATACGCAGTATTTT. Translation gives CASSRGGEATDTQYF.

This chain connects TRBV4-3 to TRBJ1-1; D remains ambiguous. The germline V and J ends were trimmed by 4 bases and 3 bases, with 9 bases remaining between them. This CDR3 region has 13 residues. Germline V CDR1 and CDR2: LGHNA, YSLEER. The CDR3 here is CASSLEMDTEAFF. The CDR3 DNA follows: TGCGCCAGCAGCCTCGAGATGGACACTGAAGCTTTCTTT.

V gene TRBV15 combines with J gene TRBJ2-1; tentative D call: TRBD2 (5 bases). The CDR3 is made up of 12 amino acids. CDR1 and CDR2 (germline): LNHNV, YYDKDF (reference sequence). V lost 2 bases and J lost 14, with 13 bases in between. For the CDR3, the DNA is TGTGCCACCAGCAGAACTAGTGGTTCGGAGTTCTTC. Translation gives CATSRTSGSEFF.

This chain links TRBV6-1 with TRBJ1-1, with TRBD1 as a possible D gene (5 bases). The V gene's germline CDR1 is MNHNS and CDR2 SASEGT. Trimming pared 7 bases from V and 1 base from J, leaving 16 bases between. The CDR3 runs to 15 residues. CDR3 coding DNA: TGTGCCAGCATTGGGGCTATGGGTCGGAACACTGAAGCTTTCTTT. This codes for CASIGAMGRNTEAFF.

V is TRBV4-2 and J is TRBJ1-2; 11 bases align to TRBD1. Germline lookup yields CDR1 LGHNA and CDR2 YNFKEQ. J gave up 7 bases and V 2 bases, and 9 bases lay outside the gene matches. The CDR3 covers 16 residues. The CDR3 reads CASSQPSGQGAGGYTF. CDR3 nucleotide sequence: TGTGCCAGCAGCCAACCTTCTGGACAGGGGGCGGGTGGCTACACCTTC.

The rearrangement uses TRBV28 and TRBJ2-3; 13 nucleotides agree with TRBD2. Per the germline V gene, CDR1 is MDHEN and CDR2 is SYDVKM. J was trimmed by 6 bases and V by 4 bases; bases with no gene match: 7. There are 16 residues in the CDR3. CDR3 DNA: TGTGCCAGCAGTTCCGGACTAGCGGGAGACGAGGATACGCAGTATTTT. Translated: CASSSGLAGDEDTQYF.

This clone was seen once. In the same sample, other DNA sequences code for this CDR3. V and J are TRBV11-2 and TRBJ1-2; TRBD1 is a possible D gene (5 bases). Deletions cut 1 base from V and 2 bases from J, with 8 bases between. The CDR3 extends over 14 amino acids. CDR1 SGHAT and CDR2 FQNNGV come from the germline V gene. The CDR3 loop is CASSLVSGNYGYTF. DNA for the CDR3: TGTGCCAGCAGCTTAGTTTCAGGGAACTATGGCTACACCTTC. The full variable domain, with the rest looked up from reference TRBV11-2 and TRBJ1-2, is EAGVAQSPRYKIIEKRQSVAFWCNPISGHATLYWYQQILGQGPKLLIQFQNNGVVDDSQLPKDRFSAERLKGVDSTLKIQPAKLEDSAVYLCASSLVSGNYGYTFGSGTRLTVV.

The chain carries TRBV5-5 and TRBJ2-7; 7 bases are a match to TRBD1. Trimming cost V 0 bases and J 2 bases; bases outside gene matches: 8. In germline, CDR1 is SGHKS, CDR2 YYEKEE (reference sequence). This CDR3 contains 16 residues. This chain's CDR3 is CASSLDGTVITYEQYF. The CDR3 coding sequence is TGTGCCAGCAGCTTGGACGGGACAGTTATAACCTACGAGCAGTACTTC. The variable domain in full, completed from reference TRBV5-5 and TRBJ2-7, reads DAGVTQSPTHLIKTRGQQVTLRCSPISGHKSVSWYQQVLGQGPQFIFQYYEKEERGRGNFPDRFSARQFPNYSSELNVNALLLGDSALYLCASSLDGTVITYEQYFGPGTRLTVT.

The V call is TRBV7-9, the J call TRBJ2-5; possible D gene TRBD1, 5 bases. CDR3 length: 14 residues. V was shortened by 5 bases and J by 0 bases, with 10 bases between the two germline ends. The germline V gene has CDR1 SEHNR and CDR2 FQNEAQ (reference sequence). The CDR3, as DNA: TGTGCCAGCAGCATCCCGACAGACCAAGAGACCCAGTACTTC. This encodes CASSIPTDQETQYF.

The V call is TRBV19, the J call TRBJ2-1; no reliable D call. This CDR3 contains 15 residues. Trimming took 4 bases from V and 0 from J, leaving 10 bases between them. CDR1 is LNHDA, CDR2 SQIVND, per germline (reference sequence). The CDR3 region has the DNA TGTGCCAGTAGTACCAAGAAGAGCTCCTACAATGAGCAGTTCTTC. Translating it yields CASSTKKSSYNEQFF.

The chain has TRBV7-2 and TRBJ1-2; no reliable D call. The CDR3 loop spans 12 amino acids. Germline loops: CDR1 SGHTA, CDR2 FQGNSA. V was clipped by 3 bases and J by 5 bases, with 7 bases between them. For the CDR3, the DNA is TGTGCCAGCAGCTTTGGAGGATATGGCTACACCTTC. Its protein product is CASSFGGYGYTF.

This chain's CDR3 is CASSFGQDYEQYF. CDR3 sequence (DNA): TGTGCCAGCAGTTTTGGGCAGGACTACGAGCAGTACTTC. The chain recombines TRBV27 with TRBJ2-7; the D is unclear. The ends were cut back, 3 bases at V and 3 bases at J, with 9 bases in the middle. Germline V gives CDR1 MNHEY, CDR2 SMNVEV (reference sequence). CDR3 size: 13 residues.

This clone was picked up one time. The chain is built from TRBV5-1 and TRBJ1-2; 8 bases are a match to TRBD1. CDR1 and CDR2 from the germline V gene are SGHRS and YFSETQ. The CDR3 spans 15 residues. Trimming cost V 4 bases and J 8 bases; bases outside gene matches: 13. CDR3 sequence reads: CASSVYPGQGGGYTF. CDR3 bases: TGCGCCAGCAGCGTTTACCCCGGACAGGGTGGGGGCTACACCTTC.

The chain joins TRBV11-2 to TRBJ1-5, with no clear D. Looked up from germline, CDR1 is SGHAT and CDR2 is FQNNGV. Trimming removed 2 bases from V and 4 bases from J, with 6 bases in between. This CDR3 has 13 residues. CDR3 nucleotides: TGTGCCAGCAGCTTATCCCCAAATCAGCCCCAGCATTTT. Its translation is CASSLSPNQPQHF.

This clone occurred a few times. The DNA of the CDR3 is TGTGCCAGCGCAGGGGTTGGGAACTATGGCTACACCTTC. Protein product: CASAGVGNYGYTF. The rearrangement links TRBV27 to TRBJ1-2; maybe TRBD1 (6 bases). CDR3 length equals 13 residues. Trimming pared 8 bases from V and 2 bases from J, leaving 12 bases between. CDR1 and CDR2 from the germline V gene are MNHEY and SMNVEV (reference sequence).

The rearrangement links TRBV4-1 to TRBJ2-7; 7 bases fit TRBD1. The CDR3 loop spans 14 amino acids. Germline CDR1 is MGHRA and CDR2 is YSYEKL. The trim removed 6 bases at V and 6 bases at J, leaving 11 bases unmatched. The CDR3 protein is CASRLRDSKSEQYF. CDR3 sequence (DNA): TGCGCCAGCAGACTCCGGGACAGCAAATCCGAGCAGTACTTC.

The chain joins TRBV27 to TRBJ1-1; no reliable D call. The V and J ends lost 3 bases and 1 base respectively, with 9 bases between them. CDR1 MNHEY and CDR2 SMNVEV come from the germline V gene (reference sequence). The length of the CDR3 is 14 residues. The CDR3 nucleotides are TGTGCCAGCAGTTTCGAGGGCCCGAACACTGAAGCTTTCTTT. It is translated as CASSFEGPNTEAFF.

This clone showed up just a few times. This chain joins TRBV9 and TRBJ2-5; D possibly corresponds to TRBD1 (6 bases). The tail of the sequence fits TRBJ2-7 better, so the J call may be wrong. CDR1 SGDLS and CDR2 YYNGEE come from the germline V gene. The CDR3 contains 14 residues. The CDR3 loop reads CASSVEGGPYEQYF. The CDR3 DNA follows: TGTGCCAGCAGCGTAGAAGGGGGTCCTTACGAGCAGTACTTC.

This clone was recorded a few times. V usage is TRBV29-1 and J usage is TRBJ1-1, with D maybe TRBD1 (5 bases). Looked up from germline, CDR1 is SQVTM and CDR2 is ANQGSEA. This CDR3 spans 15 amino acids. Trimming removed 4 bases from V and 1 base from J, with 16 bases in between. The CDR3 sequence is CSVAVIKGKNTEAFF. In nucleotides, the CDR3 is TGCAGCGTTGCCGTTATTAAGGGGAAGAACACTGAAGCTTTCTTT. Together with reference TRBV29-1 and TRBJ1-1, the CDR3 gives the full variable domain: SAVISQKPSRDICQRGTSLTIQCQVDSQVTMMFWYRQQPGQSLTLIATANQGSEATYESGFVIDKFPISRPNLTFSTLTVSNMSPEDSSIYLCSVAVIKGKNTEAFFGQGTRLTVV.

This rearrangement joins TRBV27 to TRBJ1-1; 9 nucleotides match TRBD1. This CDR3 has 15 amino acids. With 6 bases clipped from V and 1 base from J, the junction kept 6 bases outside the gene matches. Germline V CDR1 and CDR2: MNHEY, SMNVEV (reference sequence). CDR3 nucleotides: TGTGCCAGCAGACGGGACAGGGCTCGGAACACTGAAGCTTTCTTT. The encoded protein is CASRRDRARNTEAFF.

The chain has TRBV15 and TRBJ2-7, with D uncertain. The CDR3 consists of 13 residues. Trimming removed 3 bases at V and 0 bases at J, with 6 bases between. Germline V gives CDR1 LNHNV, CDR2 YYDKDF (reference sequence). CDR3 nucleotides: TGTGCCACCAGCAGCCAGTTCTCCTACGAGCAGTACTTC. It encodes CATSSQFSYEQYF.

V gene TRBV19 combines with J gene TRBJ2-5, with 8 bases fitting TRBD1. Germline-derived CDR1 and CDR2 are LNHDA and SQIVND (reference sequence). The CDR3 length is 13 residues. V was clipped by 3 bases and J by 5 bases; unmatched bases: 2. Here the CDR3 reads CASSMNRGETQYF. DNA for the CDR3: TGTGCCAGTAGTATGAACAGGGGGGAGACCCAGTACTTC.

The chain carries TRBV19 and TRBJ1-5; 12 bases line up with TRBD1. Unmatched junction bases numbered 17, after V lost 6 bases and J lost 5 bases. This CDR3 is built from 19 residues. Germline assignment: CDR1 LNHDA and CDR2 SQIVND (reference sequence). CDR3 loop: CASSPPPGQGAIGDQPQHF. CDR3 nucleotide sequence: TGTGCCAGTAGCCCCCCCCCGGGACAGGGGGCAATTGGGGATCAGCCCCAGCATTTT.

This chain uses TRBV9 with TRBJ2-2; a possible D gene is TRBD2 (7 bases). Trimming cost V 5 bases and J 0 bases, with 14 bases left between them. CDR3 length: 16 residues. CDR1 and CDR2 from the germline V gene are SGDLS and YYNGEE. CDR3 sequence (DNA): TGTGCCAGCAGACCGCACGGGGGGCCGAACACCGGGGAGCTGTTTTTT. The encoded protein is CASRPHGGPNTGELFF.

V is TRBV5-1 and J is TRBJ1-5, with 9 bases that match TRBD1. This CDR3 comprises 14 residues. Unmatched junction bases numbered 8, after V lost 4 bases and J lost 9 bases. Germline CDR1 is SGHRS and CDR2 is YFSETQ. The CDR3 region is CASSPEGQGWPQHF. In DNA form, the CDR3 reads TGCGCCAGCAGCCCTGAAGGACAGGGGTGGCCCCAGCATTTT.

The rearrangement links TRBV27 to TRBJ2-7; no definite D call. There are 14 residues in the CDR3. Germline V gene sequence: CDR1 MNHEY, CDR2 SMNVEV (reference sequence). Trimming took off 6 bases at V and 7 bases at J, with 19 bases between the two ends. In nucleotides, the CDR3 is TGTGCCAGCAGGATCAGCGACCCCACTGTGGAGCAGTACTTC. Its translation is CASRISDPTVEQYF.

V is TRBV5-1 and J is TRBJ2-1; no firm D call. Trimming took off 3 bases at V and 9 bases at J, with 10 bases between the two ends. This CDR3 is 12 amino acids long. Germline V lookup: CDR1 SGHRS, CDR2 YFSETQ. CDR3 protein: CASSSIVGEQFF. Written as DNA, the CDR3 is TGCGCCAGCAGCTCAATAGTCGGTGAGCAGTTCTTC. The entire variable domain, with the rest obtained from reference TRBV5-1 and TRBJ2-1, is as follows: KAGVTQTPRYLIKTRGQQVTLSCSPISGHRSVSWYQQTPGQGLQFLFEYFSETQRNKGNFPGRFSGRQFSNSRSEMNVSTLELGDSALYLCASSSIVGEQFFGPGTRLTVL.